Reported below is one T cell receptor (beta chain). A duration under 3 months, NOSPECS ≥4, CAS ≥3 and moderate-to-severe activity characterized the donors with ophthalmopathy. Exclusion criteria comprised other autoimmune diseases, uncontrolled infections, pregnancy or lactation in patients. Thyroid ultrasound, orbital computed tomography, TRAb, serum thyroxine and clinical symptoms formed the basis of diagnosis. The PBMCs originated from approximately 10 ml of fresh peripheral blood. CDR3 length: 14 residues. Germline CDR1 MNHEY, CDR2 SMNVEV (reference sequence). The V gene end was trimmed by 6 bases and the J gene end by 6 bases; junction bases not matched to a gene: 6. These data belong to a study of Graves' ophthalmopathy and Graves' hyperthyroidism. Amplified material comprised TCR beta CDR3 regions derived from RNA transcripts. Amplification began with first-round RT-PCR using HTBI primers, then second-round multiplex PCR was performed. TCRdb re-called the multiplex PCR reads with MiXCR, one entry per CDR3 protein. This repertoire shows about 700,000 distinct CDR3 sequences, roughly two fifths found once; its top ten account for over 2.5%.

This chain uses TRBV27 with TRBJ2-7; TRBD1 agrees at 12 bases. The receptor comes from an adult man with Graves' ophthalmopathy. The sample was peripheral blood. As DNA, the CDR3 is TGTGCCAGCAGGGCCGGGACAGGGGGCGTCGAGCAGTACTTC. Translated, it gives CASRAGTGGVEQYF.